This T cell receptor (beta chain) is drawn from a study of blood T cell repertoires in COVID-19. Study as a whole: Acute and convalescent COVID-19 samples came from the United States, Italy and Spain. Sources were T cells, B-cell-depleted T cells, or PBMCs; the material itself was cDNA or gDNA.

Sequenced by immunoSEQ multiplex PCR; TCRdb stores in-frame clones only, minus some. Among more than 95,000 clones listed, 69% were seen once. The receptor comes from a woman between 70 and 85 years old with acute or convalescent COVID-19. What was sequenced was peripheral blood.

The CDR3 is CASSRGQGHQETQYF. The CDR3 DNA is TGCGCCAGCAGCAGGGGCCAGGGGCACCAAGAGACCCAGTACTTC. The chain has TRBV5-1 and TRBJ2-5, with D perhaps TRBD1 (6 bases). CDR1 and CDR2 from the germline V gene are SGHRS and YFSETQ. Deletions cut 4 bases from V and 0 bases from J, with 13 bases between. This CDR3 is 15 amino acids long.